This entry lists 26 T cell receptor beta chains sequenced from one sample in a study of tumor-infiltrating lymphocytes in oesophageal squamous cell carcinoma. TCRdb reprocessed the PCR reads with MiXCR, giving one entry per CDR3 protein. The table has about 20,000 distinct CDR3 sequences, under 40% seen once; the top ten hold 6.8%. Sequencing was carried out using blood. The receptors shown here come from a male donor with esophageal squamous cell carcinoma.

The chain recombines TRBV2 with TRBJ2-5, with D unclear. The last part of the DNA fits TRBJ2-1 better; the J call may be wrong. This CDR3 is 16 amino acids long. Germline V CDR1 and CDR2: SNHLY, FYNNEI. CDR3 in amino acids: CASSPTHGFPYNEQFF. CDR3 DNA sequence: TGTGCCAGCAGCCCGACCCACGGGTTTCCCTACAATGAGCAGTTCTTC.

This clonotype was counted ten times or more. A much larger clone sits a single nucleotide away, making a read error possible. The chain carries TRBV10-1 and TRBJ2-5; the match to TRBD2 covers 11 bases. The CDR3 runs 13 residues. The junction had 6 bases not matched to a gene; V was cut back by 4 bases and J by 11 bases. Germline V gives CDR1 WNHNN, CDR2 SYGVQD (reference sequence). The CDR3 sequence is CASSVSGRGEQYF. The CDR3 nucleotides read TGCGCCAGCAGTGTTAGCGGGAGGGGTGAGCAGTACTTC.

By share, this clonotype ranks as medium-sized (0.01 to 0.1%). The genes are TRBV7-2 and TRBJ2-7; 9 bases match TRBD2. From germline, CDR1 is SGHTA and CDR2 FQGNSA. This CDR3 comprises 16 residues. Germline trimming cut 5 bases from V and 3 bases from J; bases unmatched to any gene: 11. CDR3: CASSAAWGGGVYEQYF. The CDR3 DNA reads as TGTGCCAGCAGCGCGGCCTGGGGCGGGGGGGTCTACGAGCAGTACTTC.

The V call is TRBV2, the J call TRBJ2-5; the D gene is possibly TRBD2 (6 bases). The CDR3 covers 20 residues. The ends were cut back, 0 bases at V and 5 bases at J, with 28 bases in the middle. Germline assignment: CDR1 SNHLY and CDR2 FYNNEI. CDR3 sequence reads: CASSEAHLGGTSPVWETQYF. CDR3 sequence (DNA): TGTGCCAGCAGTGAAGCGCATTTGGGGGGAACAAGCCCTGTGTGGGAGACCCAGTACTTC.

This clonotype was counted many times. Here the CDR3 reads CASSIGSQGYHEQYF. CDR3 in DNA: TGTGCCAGTAGTATTGGGTCCCAGGGCTATCACGAGCAGTACTTC. This sequence joins TRBV19 and TRBJ2-7; D may be TRBD1 (5 bases). The CDR3 extends over 15 amino acids. Per the germline V gene, CDR1 is LNHDA and CDR2 is SQIVND (reference sequence). V was trimmed by 3 bases and J by 5 bases, leaving 17 bases between them.

This clonotype was counted at least ten times. The rearrangement uses TRBV28 and TRBJ2-3; TRBD2 matches at 8 bases. CDR3 length equals 13 residues. V was clipped by 10 bases and J by 2 bases; unmatched bases: 5. Germline CDR1 and CDR2: MDHEN and SYDVKM. The CDR3 region is CATERGTTDTQYF. The CDR3 DNA follows: TGTGCCACCGAGCGGGGGACCACAGATACGCAGTATTTT. Combining the CDR3 with reference TRBV28 and TRBJ2-3 gives the whole variable domain DVKVTQSSRYLVKRTGEKVFLECVQDMDHENMFWYRQDPGLGLRLIYFSYDVKMKEKGDIPEGYSVSREKKERFSLILESASTNQTSMYLCATERGTTDTQYFGPGTRLTVL.

This rearrangement joins TRBV28 to TRBJ2-6; TRBD1 aligns across 10 bases. Judging by the DNA end, TRBJ2-7 fits better; the J call may be wrong. The CDR3 has 16 residues. Germline CDR1 reads MDHEN; CDR2 reads SYDVKM. The CDR3 is CASSLPPGQGTYEQYF. Written as DNA, the CDR3 is TGTGCCAGCAGTCTACCTCCGGGACAGGGGACCTACGAGCAGTACTTC.

This clonotype was counted a few times. As DNA, the CDR3 is TGTGCCAGCCGGCAGGGGTCCTCCTACAATGAGCAGTTCTTC. It specifies CASRQGSSYNEQFF. The genes are TRBV11-2 and TRBJ2-1; D perhaps matches TRBD1 (6 bases). With 8 bases removed from V and 0 bases from J, the gap between germline ends came to 11 bases. The CDR3 is made up of 14 amino acids. Germline values: CDR1 SGHAT, CDR2 FQNNGV.

J is TRBJ2-1 and V is TRBV3-1; D gene uncertain. The J call may be incorrect, as the DNA end agrees better with TRBJ2-7. Germline CDR1 is LGHDT and CDR2 is YNNKEL (reference sequence). The CDR3 runs 12 residues. CDR3 sequence reads: CASSQDSYEQYF. The DNA of the CDR3 is TGTGCCAGCAGCCAAGACAGTTACGAGCAGTACTTC.

This clonotype was seen more than once but under ten times. This rearrangement joins TRBV18 to TRBJ1-6; D may be TRBD1 (5 bases). This CDR3 has 15 residues. Germline CDR1 is KGHSH and CDR2 is LQKENI. Trimming removed 1 base from V and 10 bases from J, with 14 bases in between. The CDR3 bases are TGTGCCAGCTCACCACGGCAGGGCGAAGGATCACCCCTCCACTTT. The encoded protein is CASSPRQGEGSPLHF.

This clonotype was picked up one time. The chain combines TRBV12-3 or TRBV12-4 with TRBJ2-4; TRBD1 matches at 9 bases. The end of the DNA aligns better with TRBJ2-1, so the J call may be wrong. The CDR3 loop spans 13 amino acids. In nucleotides, the CDR3 is TGTGCCAGCAGTGGACAGGGGAGCAATGAGCAGTTCTTC. Its protein product is CASSGQGSNEQFF.

The chain has TRBV7-2 and TRBJ2-1; 7 bases fit TRBD2. The J call may be mistaken, given a closer DNA end match to TRBJ2-7. This CDR3 has 14 amino acids. Germline CDR1 and CDR2: SGHTA and FQGNSA. CDR3 nucleotides: TGTGCCAGCAGCTTAGTTTGGACTAGTGGCGAGCAGTACTTC. Translation: CASSLVWTSGEQYF.

The chain joins TRBV6-1 to TRBJ2-5, with 8 bases aligning to TRBD1. CDR1 and CDR2 from the germline V gene are MNHNS and SASEGT. After removal of 6 bases from V and 4 bases from J, the junction contained 10 bases not matched to a gene. The CDR3 sequence is 15 residues long. The CDR3 here is CASSAQGAPRETQYF. The DNA of the CDR3 is TGTGCCAGCAGCGCTCAGGGGGCGCCCCGAGAGACCCAGTACTTC.

This chain connects TRBV7-2 to TRBJ2-4, with unresolved D. Trimming left V 0 bases short and J 13 bases short, with 4 bases between. The CDR3 is made up of 10 amino acids. Per the germline V gene, CDR1 is SGHTA and CDR2 is FQGNSA. The CDR3 is CASSLAPQYF. Written as DNA, the CDR3 is TGTGCCAGCAGCTTAGCCCCCCAGTACTTC.

V is TRBV6-8 and J is TRBJ2-5; tentatively, D is TRBD1 (6 bases). Trimming cost V 5 bases and J 1 base, with 8 bases left between them. The CDR3 spans 13 residues. CDR1 is MNHGY and CDR2 is SAAAGT in the germline V gene. The CDR3 DNA is TGTGCCAGCAGTGTAGGGGGCCAAGAGACCCAGTACTTC. This sequence encodes CASSVGGQETQYF.

About this clonotype itself: No conserved phenylalanine or tryptophan is present at the end of the CDR3, so a read error is the likely explanation. It is unclear where the CDR3 begins or ends on the DNA, so no DNA is shown, and the CDR3 is as TCRdb lists it. The rearrangement uses TRBV5-1 and TRBJ2-6; the D call TRBD2 from the table was never checked on the DNA. Per germline, CDR1 SGHRS and CDR2 YFSETQ. Ends included, the CDR3 has 18 residues. The CDR3 is CASSLTSGGNMGTQYFGA.

There are many counts of this clonotype. The V call is TRBV10-3, the J call TRBJ2-7, with D possibly matching TRBD1 (6 bases). The germline CDR1 and CDR2 sequences are ENHRY and SYGVKD. This CDR3 has 12 amino acids. V shed 6 bases and J shed 3 bases, with 9 bases lying between them. The CDR3 spells CAIRQDSYEQYF. The CDR3 nucleotides read TGTGCCATCAGACAGGACAGCTACGAGCAGTACTTC.

The rearrangement uses TRBV12-3 or TRBV12-4 and TRBJ2-3, with TRBD2 matching over 8 bases. J lost 7 bases, V lost 4 bases, and 4 bases had no gene match. The CDR3 has 13 amino acids. CDR3 residues: CASSSGLGNTQYF. In nucleotides, the CDR3 is TGTGCCAGCAGTTCGGGACTAGGAAATACGCAGTATTTT.

This clonotype rates as large. This rearrangement joins TRBV7-2 to TRBJ2-1; D is undetermined. V gave up 3 bases and J gave up 8 bases, with 8 bases separating them. This CDR3 has 12 residues. The germline V gene has CDR1 SGHTA and CDR2 FQGNSA. CDR3 DNA: TGTGCCAGCAGCTTCCGAGGCGATGAGCAGTTCTTC. Encoded protein: CASSFRGDEQFF.

This clonotype was detected many times. V usage is TRBV7-9 and J usage is TRBJ2-7, with D possibly being TRBD1 or TRBD2 (6 bases each). The V and J ends lost 4 bases and 5 bases respectively, with 18 bases between them. CDR1 and CDR2 (germline): SEHNR, FQNEAQ (reference sequence). CDR3 size: 15 residues. The CDR3 DNA is TGTGCCAGCAGCTCCCCCGGGACACCGGGGGACGAGCAGTACTTC. Amino acids: CASSSPGTPGDEQYF.

This clonotype has at least ten counts. V usage is TRBV6-1 and J usage is TRBJ2-7; D gene uncertain. The length of the CDR3 is 13 residues. Germline V gives CDR1 MNHNS, CDR2 SASEGT. V lost 5 bases to trimming and J lost 4 bases, with 12 bases between them. Here the CDR3 reads CASSRWKGYEQYF. CDR3 coding DNA: TGTGCCAGCAGTCGGTGGAAGGGTTACGAGCAGTACTTC.

This clonotype has a handful of counts. V gene TRBV24-1 combines with J gene TRBJ2-5; 9 nucleotides agree with TRBD1. The CDR3 is 14 residues long. CDR1 is KGHDR, CDR2 SFDVKD, per germline. V shed 4 bases and J 11 bases; nucleotides not matched to a gene: 10. This CDR3 reads CATSDYDRGGEQYF. The CDR3 coding sequence is TGTGCCACCAGTGACTACGACAGGGGGGGTGAGCAGTACTTC.

This clonotype was seen at least ten times. The chain has TRBV7-3 and TRBJ2-2; D may be TRBD1 (6 bases). V was pared by 8 bases and J by 6 bases, with 16 bases between. The CDR3 is 14 residues long. CDR1 is SGHTA, CDR2 FQGTGA, per germline. The CDR3 loop reads CASQKQGQAGELFF. As DNA, the CDR3 is TGTGCCAGCCAAAAACAGGGTCAGGCCGGGGAGCTGTTTTTT.

This clonotype was found a few times. The chain has TRBV28 and TRBJ2-1; 7 positions agree with TRBD2. The CDR3 loop spans 15 amino acids. Germline V gene data show CDR1 as MDHEN and CDR2 as SYDVKM. V lost 4 bases, J lost 4 bases, and 7 bases stayed unmatched. The chain's CDR3 is CASSSRDYPYNEQFF. The DNA for the CDR3 is TGTGCCAGCAGTTCACGGGACTATCCTTACAATGAGCAGTTCTTC.

By share, this clonotype counts as medium-sized (0.01 to 0.1%). The J gene is TRBJ2-3, the V gene TRBV6-1; no clear D gene. The CDR3 loop spans 17 amino acids. The germline V gene encodes CDR1 MNHNS and CDR2 SASEGT. V was cut by 5 bases and J by 0 bases, with 18 bases left in between. CDR3 in amino acids: CASSTSPRAGSTDTQYF. The CDR3 DNA sequence: TGTGCCAGCAGTACGTCTCCTCGGGCAGGAAGCACAGATACGCAGTATTTT.

The V gene is TRBV28, the J gene TRBJ2-5; D possibly corresponds to TRBD1 (6 bases). The J call may be in error: the DNA end matches TRBJ2-6 better. This CDR3 has 14 amino acids. CDR1 and CDR2 (germline): MDHEN, SYDVKM. The CDR3 DNA follows: TGTGCCGCATGTCAGGGGTCTGGGGCCAACGTCCTGACTTTC. Its protein product is CAACQGSGANVLTF.